Below are 27 T cell receptor beta chains sequenced from a single sample in a study of T cells after posttransplantation cyclophosphamide. Clones were read by immunoSEQ multiplex PCR, and TCRdb kept only the in-frame ones, dropping some. The data hold 30,000 or so clones, with about nine tenths observed a single time. Cells defined as naive were viable CD3+CD4+ or CD3+CD8+ and CCR7+CD45RA+CD45RO-CD95-CD27+CD28+. The specimen sequenced was naive CD4+ T cells sorted from PBMCs. The receptor set was obtained from a woman aged 60 to 75 in good health, CMV-negative, and a related stem cell transplant donor.

The rearrangement joins TRBV27 to TRBJ1-4; 9 bases agree with TRBD1. Germline V CDR1 and CDR2: MNHEY, SMNVEV (reference sequence). J gave up 0 bases and V 5 bases, and 4 bases lay outside the gene matches. CDR3 length: 16 residues. The CDR3 is CASSPGTGTTNEKLFF. In nucleotides, the CDR3 is TGTGCCAGCAGTCCCGGGACAGGGACAACTAATGAAAAACTGTTTTTT.

The CDR3 bases are TGTGCCAGCAGTGATGTAGCGGGAGGGCCGGAGCAGTACTTC. This translates into CASSDVAGGPEQYF. This chain joins TRBV2 and TRBJ2-7, with 11 bases matching TRBD2. This CDR3 contains 14 residues. CDR1 and CDR2 from the germline V gene are SNHLY and FYNNEI. V was pared by 3 bases and J by 7 bases, with 5 bases of the junction left unmatched.

The rearrangement joins TRBV7-2 to TRBJ1-3; tentative D call: TRBD1 (6 bases). CDR1 SGHTA and CDR2 FQGNSA come from the germline V gene. V shed 5 bases and J shed 6 bases, with 11 bases lying between them. The CDR3 is 13 residues long. The DNA of the CDR3 is TGTGCCAGCAGCCCCCACAGGGAAAACACCATATATTTT. Its translation is CASSPHRENTIYF.

The J gene is TRBJ1-3, the V gene TRBV7-6; D unclear. The V gene lost 0 bases and the J gene lost 0 bases, with 9 bases spanning the gap. The CDR3 runs 16 residues. The germline V gene has CDR1 SGHVS and CDR2 FNYEAQ. The CDR3 protein is CASSLAQIISGNTIYF. The CDR3 DNA is TGTGCCAGCAGCTTAGCACAAATTATCTCTGGAAACACCATATATTTT.

The rearrangement joins TRBV30 to TRBJ2-1; 7 bases align to TRBD2. V lost 1 base and J lost 3; bases outside the gene matches: 9. Per the germline V gene, CDR1 is GTSNPN and CDR2 is SVGIG (reference sequence). This CDR3 region has 16 residues. As DNA, the CDR3 is TGTGCCTGGAGTGCCCCCCCAGCGGGGTACTACAATGAGCAGTTCTTC. Protein: CAWSAPPAGYYNEQFF.

The DNA of the CDR3 is TGTGCCAGCAGCTCTAGGGGGCGGGGAGAGACCCAGTACTTC. Translated: CASSSRGRGETQYF. The rearrangement joins TRBV7-2 to TRBJ2-5, with a weak D call TRBD1 (7 bases). The V gene lost 4 bases and the J gene lost 4 bases, with 13 bases spanning the gap. Germline V lookup: CDR1 SGHTA, CDR2 FQGNSA. The CDR3 has 14 residues.

The chain employs TRBV18 and TRBJ2-1, with a possible D match to TRBD2 (6 bases). The CDR3 runs to 17 residues. The germline gives CDR1 KGHSH, CDR2 LQKENI. Trimming took 0 bases from V and 0 from J, leaving 12 bases between them. CDR3 region: CASSPPRDSSSYNEQFF. As DNA, the CDR3 is TGTGCCAGCTCACCACCGAGGGACTCGAGCTCCTACAATGAGCAGTTCTTC.

This chain connects TRBV5-6 to TRBJ2-7; 11 nucleotides agree with TRBD2. The CDR3 loop spans 16 amino acids. J lost 5 bases, V lost 5 bases, and 12 bases had no gene match. Germline-derived CDR1 and CDR2 are SGHDT and YYEEEE. The CDR3 DNA follows: TGTGCCAGCAGGCTTCGAACTAGCGGGAGTTTCCACGAGCAGTACTTC. It codes for CASRLRTSGSFHEQYF.

The chain recombines TRBV9 with TRBJ2-7, with 9 nucleotides matching TRBD2. CDR3 length: 16 residues. CDR1 and CDR2 (germline): SGDLS, YYNGEE. Trimming removed 3 bases from V and 2 bases from J; junction bases left unmatched: 9. The CDR3 reads CASSERGGARAYEQYF. DNA for the CDR3: TGTGCCAGCAGCGAACGCGGGGGGGCCAGGGCCTACGAGCAGTACTTC.

The chain employs TRBV29-1 and TRBJ1-2; a possible D gene is TRBD1 (5 bases). Between the trimmed V and J ends, which lost 0 bases and 8 bases, there was a span of 16 bases. The CDR3 extends over 14 amino acids. Looked up from germline, CDR1 is SQVTM and CDR2 is ANQGSEA. CDR3 DNA sequence: TGCAGCGTTGAAGAAGTCGGACGGGGGACGGGCTACACCTTC. It yields the protein CSVEEVGRGTGYTF.

This chain links TRBV9 with TRBJ2-2, with D uncertain. Germline CDR1 reads SGDLS; CDR2 reads YYNGEE. V was clipped by 0 bases and J by 6 bases, with 3 bases between them. The CDR3 length is 12 residues. CDR3 DNA sequence: TGTGCCAGCAGCGTAGCGGCCGGGGAGCTGTTTTTT. Translation gives CASSVAAGELFF. The full variable domain, rest sourced from reference TRBV9 and TRBJ2-2, is DSGVTQTPKHLITATGQRVTLRCSPRSGDLSVYWYQQSLDQGLQFLIQYYNGEERAKGNILERFSAQQFPDLHSELNLSSLELGDSALYFCASSVAAGELFFGEGSRLTVL.

This clone was detected a few times. This chain joins TRBV19 and TRBJ1-4, with D unclear. Germline V CDR1 and CDR2: LNHDA, SQIVND (reference sequence). This CDR3 region has 13 residues. Trimming removed 5 bases from V and 8 bases from J, with 12 bases in between. DNA of the CDR3: TGTGCCAGTAGTCCCCGGTTGAGAGAAAAACTGTTTTTT. This encodes CASSPRLREKLFF.

This clone has only one observation. The chain joins TRBV5-3 to TRBJ1-2; 8 nucleotides align to TRBD1. TRBV5-3 qualifies as an ORF whose function is uncertain. The V gene end was trimmed by 4 bases and the J gene end by 8 bases; junction bases not matched to a gene: 10. The CDR3 is made up of 14 amino acids. CDR3 region: CARSPDREVGGYTF. The CDR3 nucleotides read TGTGCCAGAAGCCCGGACAGGGAAGTGGGAGGCTACACCTTC.

The rearrangement joins TRBV27 to TRBJ2-3; TRBD1 agrees at 7 bases. The germline V gene encodes CDR1 MNHEY and CDR2 SMNVEV (reference sequence). The length of the CDR3 is 20 residues. V was clipped by 3 bases and J by 5 bases; unmatched bases: 23. In DNA form, the CDR3 reads TGTGCCAGCAGTTTGGGGCAGGGGACAGCGAAACTCTATGTTGGAGATACGCAGTATTTT. Protein sequence: CASSLGQGTAKLYVGDTQYF.

V and J are TRBV7-9 and TRBJ2-3, with 8 nucleotides matching TRBD2. Germline CDR1 SEHNR, CDR2 FQNEAQ (reference sequence). After removal of 6 bases from V and 6 bases from J, the junction contained 11 bases not matched to a gene. The CDR3 length is 15 residues. CDR3 DNA sequence: TGTGCCAGCAGGCGGGGGGCAGGGGAGGCGGATACGCAGTATTTT. It encodes CASRRGAGEADTQYF.

The J gene is TRBJ1-2, the V gene TRBV6-5; 10 bases map to TRBD1. Germline assignment: CDR1 MNHEY and CDR2 SVGAGI. The CDR3 length is 15 residues. Trimming at V came to 6 bases and at J to 2 bases, leaving 6 bases not matched to a gene. The CDR3 is CASRPGQGRNYGYTF. The CDR3 coding sequence is TGTGCCAGCAGACCGGGACAGGGGAGGAACTATGGCTACACCTTC.

The chain recombines TRBV7-2 with TRBJ1-1; D might be TRBD1 (6 bases). The V gene's germline CDR1 is SGHTA and CDR2 FQGNSA. The ends were cut back, 5 bases at V and 1 base at J, with 14 bases in the middle. CDR3 length equals 15 residues. CDR3 sequence (DNA): TGTGCCAGCAGCCCACCGCGGGGGGCGAACACTGAAGCTTTCTTT. Amino acids: CASSPPRGANTEAFF.

The genes are TRBV6-5 and TRBJ2-7, with 10 bases lining up with TRBD1. The CDR3 covers 14 residues. Germline values: CDR1 MNHEY, CDR2 SVGAGI. Germline trimming cut 2 bases from V and 4 bases from J; bases unmatched to any gene: 2. The CDR3 is CASSYPDRGYEQYF. The CDR3 DNA sequence: TGTGCCAGCAGTTACCCGGACAGGGGGTACGAGCAGTACTTC.

The V gene is TRBV7-8, the J gene TRBJ2-5, with 8 positions matching TRBD1. The J call may be mistaken, given a closer DNA end match to TRBJ2-7. The length of the CDR3 is 15 residues. Germline V gene lookup returns CDR1 SGHVS and CDR2 FQNEAQ. The CDR3 region has the DNA TGTGCCAGCAGCTCCAGGGCCAGACAGGGGTACGAGCAGTACTTC. Translating it yields CASSSRARQGYEQYF.

On this clone itself: At the DNA level, this CDR3 is encoded by other sequences in the same sample as well. The chain employs TRBV6-5 and TRBJ1-5; D is unclear. V dropped 6 bases and J dropped 0 bases, with 6 bases sitting between them. Germline V gene sequence: CDR1 MNHEY, CDR2 SVGAGI. This CDR3 comprises 13 residues. This CDR3 is CASRGHSNQPQHF. For the CDR3, the DNA is TGTGCCAGCAGGGGCCATAGCAATCAGCCCCAGCATTTT.

V is TRBV10-1 and J is TRBJ2-3, with D tentatively TRBD2 (5 bases). Germline CDR1 and CDR2: WNHNN and SYGVQD (reference sequence). Trimming took off 0 bases at V and 7 bases at J, with 8 bases between the two ends. This CDR3 is built from 13 residues. The CDR3 region is CASSESGSHTQYF. The CDR3 DNA follows: TGCGCCAGCAGTGAGTCGGGGAGTCATACGCAGTATTTT.

The genes are TRBV6-4 and TRBJ2-3; D possibly corresponds to TRBD2 (7 bases). Looked up from germline, CDR1 is MRHNA and CDR2 is SNTAGT. The V end was cut by 6 bases, the J end by 3 bases, with 16 bases between. The CDR3 has 15 residues. Here the CDR3 DNA reads TGTGCCAGCAGCATAACGGGGGGCCTTACAGATACGCAGTATTTT. Its translation: CASSITGGLTDTQYF.

As concerns this clone: Other DNA sequences from this sample encode an identical CDR3 as well. V usage is TRBV29-1 and J usage is TRBJ1-1; the D gene is possibly TRBD1 (6 bases). The germline CDR1 and CDR2 sequences are SQVTM and ANQGSEA. Trimming stripped 3 bases from V and 5 bases from J, with 7 bases between. This CDR3 contains 11 residues. The CDR3 is CSVDRGTEAFF. The CDR3 DNA reads TGCAGCGTTGACAGGGGTACTGAAGCTTTCTTT. The variable domain in full, completed from reference TRBV29-1 and TRBJ1-1, reads SAVISQKPSRDICQRGTSLTIQCQVDSQVTMMFWYRQQPGQSLTLIATANQGSEATYESGFVIDKFPISRPNLTFSTLTVSNMSPEDSSIYLCSVDRGTEAFFGQGTRLTVV.

This chain uses TRBV7-8 with TRBJ2-7; D is perhaps TRBD2 (6 bases). Trimming cost V 2 bases and J 4 bases, with 15 bases left between them. Per the germline V gene, CDR1 is SGHVS and CDR2 is FQNEAQ. CDR3 length: 15 residues. For the CDR3, the DNA is TGTGCCAGCAGCTTAACGGGAGCGACAGTTTACGAGCAGTACTTC. Translating gives CASSLTGATVYEQYF.

This clone has only one observation. The V gene is TRBV5-1, the J gene TRBJ2-7; D is perhaps TRBD2 (6 bases). The V and J ends lost 2 bases and 6 bases respectively, with 15 bases between them. Germline values: CDR1 SGHRS, CDR2 YFSETQ. CDR3 length: 14 amino acids. CDR3 coding DNA: TGCGCCAGCAGCTTTGGGGGGACCTCTTTCGAGCAGTACTTC. Translation: CASSFGGTSFEQYF.

V gene TRBV9 combines with J gene TRBJ2-7, with no clear D. V was trimmed by 3 bases and J by 0 bases, leaving 10 bases between them. This CDR3 contains 14 residues. Germline assignment: CDR1 SGDLS and CDR2 YYNGEE. CDR3 amino acids: CASSGRGFSYEQYF. The CDR3 nucleotides read TGTGCCAGCAGCGGCAGAGGCTTCTCCTACGAGCAGTACTTC.

The chain has TRBV28 and TRBJ2-1; the match to TRBD2 covers 10 bases. The J segment lost 3 bases and the V segment lost 5 bases, leaving 7 bases of the junction unmatched. The CDR3 loop spans 16 amino acids. Germline V lookup: CDR1 MDHEN, CDR2 SYDVKM. CDR3 nucleotides: TGTGCCAGCAGTCCTTCAAGGACTAGCGGCTACAATGAGCAGTTCTTC. Encoded protein: CASSPSRTSGYNEQFF.